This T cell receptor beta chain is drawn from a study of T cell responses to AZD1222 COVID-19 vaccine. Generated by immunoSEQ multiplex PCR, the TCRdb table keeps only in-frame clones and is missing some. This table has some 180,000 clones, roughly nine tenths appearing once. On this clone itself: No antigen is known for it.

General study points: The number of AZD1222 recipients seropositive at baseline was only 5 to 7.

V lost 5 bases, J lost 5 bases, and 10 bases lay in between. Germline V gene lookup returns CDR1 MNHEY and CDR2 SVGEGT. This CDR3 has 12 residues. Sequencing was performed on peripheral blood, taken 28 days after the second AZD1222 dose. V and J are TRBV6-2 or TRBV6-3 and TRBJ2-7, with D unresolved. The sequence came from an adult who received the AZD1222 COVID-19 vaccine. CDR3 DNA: TGTGCCAGCAGTCCAGCCGCGGACGAGCAGTACTTC. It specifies CASSPAADEQYF.